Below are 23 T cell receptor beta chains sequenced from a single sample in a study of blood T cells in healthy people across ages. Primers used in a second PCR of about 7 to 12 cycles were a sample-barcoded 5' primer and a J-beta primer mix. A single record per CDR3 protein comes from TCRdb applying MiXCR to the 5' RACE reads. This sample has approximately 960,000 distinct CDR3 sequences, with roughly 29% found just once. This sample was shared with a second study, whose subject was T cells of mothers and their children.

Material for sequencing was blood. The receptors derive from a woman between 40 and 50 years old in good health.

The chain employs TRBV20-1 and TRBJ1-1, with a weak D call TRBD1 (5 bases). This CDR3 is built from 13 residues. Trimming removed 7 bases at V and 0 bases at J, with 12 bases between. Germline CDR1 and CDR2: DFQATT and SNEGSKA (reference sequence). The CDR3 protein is CSGGGGVNTEAFF. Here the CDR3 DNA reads TGCAGTGGGGGTGGAGGGGTGAACACTGAAGCTTTCTTT.

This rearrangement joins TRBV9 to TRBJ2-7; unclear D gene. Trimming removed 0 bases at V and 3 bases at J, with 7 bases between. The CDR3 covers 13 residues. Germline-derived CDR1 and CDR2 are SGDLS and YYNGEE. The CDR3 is CASSVVTVYEQYF. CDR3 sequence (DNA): TGTGCCAGCAGCGTAGTTACGGTCTACGAGCAGTACTTC.

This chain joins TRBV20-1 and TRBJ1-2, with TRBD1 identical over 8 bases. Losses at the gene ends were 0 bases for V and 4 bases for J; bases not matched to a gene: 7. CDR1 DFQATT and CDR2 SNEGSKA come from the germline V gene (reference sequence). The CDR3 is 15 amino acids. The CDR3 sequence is CSARDPAGTGYGYTF. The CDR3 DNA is TGCAGTGCTAGAGATCCGGCAGGGACAGGCTATGGCTACACCTTC.

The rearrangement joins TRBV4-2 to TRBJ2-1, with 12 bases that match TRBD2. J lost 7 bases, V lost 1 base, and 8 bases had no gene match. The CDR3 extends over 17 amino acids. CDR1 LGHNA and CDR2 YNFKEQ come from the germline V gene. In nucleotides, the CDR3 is TGTGCCAGCAGCCAAGGGGGGCCTAGCGGGGGGGATAATGAGCAGTTCTTC. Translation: CASSQGGPSGGDNEQFF.

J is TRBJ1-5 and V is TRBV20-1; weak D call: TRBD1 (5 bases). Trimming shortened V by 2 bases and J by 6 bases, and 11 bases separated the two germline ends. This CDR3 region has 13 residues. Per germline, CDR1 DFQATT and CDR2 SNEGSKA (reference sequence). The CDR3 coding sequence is TGCAGTGCTAGACTGCAGGGAGGTCAGCCCCAGCATTTT. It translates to CSARLQGGQPQHF.

CDR3 nucleotides: TGTGCCAGCAGCCAAGAACGCCTGACAGACAATGAGCAGTTCTTC. This gives the protein CASSQERLTDNEQFF. The rearrangement joins TRBV3-1 to TRBJ2-1, with D perhaps TRBD1 (5 bases). Germline V lookup: CDR1 LGHDT, CDR2 YNNKEL (reference sequence). Trimming took off 0 bases at V and 5 bases at J, with 11 bases between the two ends. The CDR3 runs 15 residues.

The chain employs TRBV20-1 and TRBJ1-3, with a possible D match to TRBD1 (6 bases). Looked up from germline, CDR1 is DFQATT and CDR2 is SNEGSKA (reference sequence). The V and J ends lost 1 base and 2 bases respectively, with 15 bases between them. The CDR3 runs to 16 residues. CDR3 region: CSARARDIGAGNTIYF. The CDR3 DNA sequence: TGCAGTGCTAGAGCTCGGGACATAGGAGCTGGAAACACCATATATTTT.

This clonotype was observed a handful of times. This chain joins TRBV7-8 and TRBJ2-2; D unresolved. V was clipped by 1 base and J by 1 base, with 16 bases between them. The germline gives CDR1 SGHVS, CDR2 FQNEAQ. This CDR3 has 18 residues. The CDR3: CASSLGRHRTQNTGELFF. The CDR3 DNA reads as TGTGCCAGCAGCTTAGGGCGGCACAGAACGCAGAACACCGGGGAGCTGTTTTTT.

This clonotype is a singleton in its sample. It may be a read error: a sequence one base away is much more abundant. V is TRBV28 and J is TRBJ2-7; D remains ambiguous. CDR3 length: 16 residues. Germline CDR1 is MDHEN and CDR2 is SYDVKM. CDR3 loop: CASNLSPQLSSYEQYF. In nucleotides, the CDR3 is TGTGCCAGCAATTTATCCCCGCAACTTAGCTCCTACGAGCAGTACTTC. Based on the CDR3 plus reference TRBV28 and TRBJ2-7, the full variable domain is DVKVTQSSRYLVKRTGEKVFLECVQDMDHENMFWYRQDPGLGLRLIYFSYDVKMKEKGDIPEGYSVSREKKERFSLILESASTNQTSMYLCASNLSPQLSSYEQYFGPGTRLTVT.

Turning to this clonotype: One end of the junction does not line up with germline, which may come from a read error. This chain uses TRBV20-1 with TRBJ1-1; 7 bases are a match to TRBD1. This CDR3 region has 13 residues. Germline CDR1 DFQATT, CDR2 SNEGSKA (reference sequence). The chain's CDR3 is CSVPGQINTGAFF. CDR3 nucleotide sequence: TGCAGTGTCCCGGGACAGATAAACACTGGAGCTTTCTTT.

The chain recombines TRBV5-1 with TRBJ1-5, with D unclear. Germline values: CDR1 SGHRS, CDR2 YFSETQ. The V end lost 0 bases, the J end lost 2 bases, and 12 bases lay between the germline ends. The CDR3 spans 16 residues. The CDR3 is CASSLGPPGGNQPQHF. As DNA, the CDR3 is TGCGCCAGCAGCTTGGGGCCCCCAGGAGGCAATCAGCCCCAGCATTTT.

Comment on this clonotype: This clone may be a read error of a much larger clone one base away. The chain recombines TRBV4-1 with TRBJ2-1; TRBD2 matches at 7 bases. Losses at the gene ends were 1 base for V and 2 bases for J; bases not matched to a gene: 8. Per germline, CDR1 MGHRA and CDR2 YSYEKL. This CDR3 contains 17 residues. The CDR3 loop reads CASSQVDGGNPYNEQFF. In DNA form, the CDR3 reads TGCGCCAGCAGCCAAGTCGACGGGGGGAACCCCTACAATGAGCAGTTCTTC.

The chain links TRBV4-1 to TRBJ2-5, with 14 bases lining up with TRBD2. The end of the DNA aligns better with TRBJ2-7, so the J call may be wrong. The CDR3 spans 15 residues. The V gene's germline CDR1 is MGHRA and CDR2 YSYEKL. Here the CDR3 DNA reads TGCGCCAGCAGCATGGGACTAGCGGGGGTCTACGAGCAGTACTTC. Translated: CASSMGLAGVYEQYF.

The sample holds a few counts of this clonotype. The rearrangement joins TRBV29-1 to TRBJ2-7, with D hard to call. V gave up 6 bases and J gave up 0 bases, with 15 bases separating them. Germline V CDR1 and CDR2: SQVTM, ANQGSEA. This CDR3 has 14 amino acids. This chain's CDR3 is CSVGFPGLSYEQYF. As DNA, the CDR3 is TGCAGCGTCGGATTCCCGGGCCTCTCCTACGAGCAGTACTTC.

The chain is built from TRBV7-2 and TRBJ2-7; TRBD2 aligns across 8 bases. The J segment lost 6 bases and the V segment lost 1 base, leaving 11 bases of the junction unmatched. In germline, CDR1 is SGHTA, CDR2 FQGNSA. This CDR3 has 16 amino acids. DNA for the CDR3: TGTGCCAGCAGCTTAGTCCCCGGGGGGACTAGGGCCGAGCAGTACTTC. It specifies CASSLVPGGTRAEQYF.

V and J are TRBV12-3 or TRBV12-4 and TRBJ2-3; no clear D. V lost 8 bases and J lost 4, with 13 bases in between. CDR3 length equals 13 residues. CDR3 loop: CASSAVVSDTQYF. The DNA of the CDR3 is TGTGCCAGCTCCGCGGTGGTTTCAGATACGCAGTATTTT.

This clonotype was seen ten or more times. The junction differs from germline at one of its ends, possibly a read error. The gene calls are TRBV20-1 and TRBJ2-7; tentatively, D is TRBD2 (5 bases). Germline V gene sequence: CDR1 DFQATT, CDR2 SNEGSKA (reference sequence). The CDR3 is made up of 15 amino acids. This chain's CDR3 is CSTRDHLGRPYEQYF. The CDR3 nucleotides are TGCAGTACTAGAGATCATCTGGGCAGACCCTACGAGCAGTACTTC.

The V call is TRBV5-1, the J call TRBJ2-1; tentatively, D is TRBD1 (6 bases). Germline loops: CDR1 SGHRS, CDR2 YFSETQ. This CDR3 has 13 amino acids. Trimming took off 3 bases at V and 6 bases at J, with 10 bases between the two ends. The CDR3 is CASSSQGINEQFF. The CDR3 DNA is TGCGCCAGCAGCTCCCAGGGGATCAATGAGCAGTTCTTC.

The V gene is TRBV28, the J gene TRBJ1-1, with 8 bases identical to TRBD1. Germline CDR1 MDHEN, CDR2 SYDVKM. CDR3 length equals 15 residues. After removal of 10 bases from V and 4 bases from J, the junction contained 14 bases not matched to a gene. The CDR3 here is CAIGQGGLGSTEAFF. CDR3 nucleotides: TGTGCCATCGGACAGGGCGGGCTCGGGAGCACTGAAGCTTTCTTT.

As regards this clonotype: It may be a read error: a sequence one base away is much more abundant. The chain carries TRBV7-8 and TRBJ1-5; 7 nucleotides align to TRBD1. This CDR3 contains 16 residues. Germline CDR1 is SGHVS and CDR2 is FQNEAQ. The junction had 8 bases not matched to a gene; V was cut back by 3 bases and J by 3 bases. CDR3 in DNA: TGTGCCAGCAGCTTGAGGGCCAGGGGGTCCAATCAGCCCCAGCATTTT. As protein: CASSLRARGSNQPQHF.

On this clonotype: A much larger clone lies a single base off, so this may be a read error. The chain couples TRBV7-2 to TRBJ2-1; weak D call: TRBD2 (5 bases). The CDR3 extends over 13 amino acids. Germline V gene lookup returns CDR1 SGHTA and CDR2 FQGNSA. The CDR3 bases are TGTGCCAGCAGCGCACGATTCGGGAATGGGCAGTTCTTC. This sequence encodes CASSARFGNGQFF.

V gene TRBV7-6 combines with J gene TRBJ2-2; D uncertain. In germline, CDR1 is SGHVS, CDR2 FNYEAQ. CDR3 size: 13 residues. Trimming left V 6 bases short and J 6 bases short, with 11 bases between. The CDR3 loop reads CASRDPLPGELFF. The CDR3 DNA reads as TGTGCCAGCAGGGATCCCCTCCCCGGGGAGCTGTTTTTT.

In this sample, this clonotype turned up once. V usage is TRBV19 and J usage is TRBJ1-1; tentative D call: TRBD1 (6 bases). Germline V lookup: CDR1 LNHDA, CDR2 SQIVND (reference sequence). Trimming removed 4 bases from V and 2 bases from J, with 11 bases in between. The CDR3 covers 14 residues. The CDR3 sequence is CASSSTRGNTEAFF. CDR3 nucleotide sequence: TGTGCCAGTAGTAGTACCAGGGGAAACACTGAAGCTTTCTTT.